This T cell receptor (beta chain) was profiled in a study of control samples from healthy donors and cancer patients. Measured with immunoSEQ multiplex PCR; TCRdb has only the in-frame clones, and not every one. The table has about 51,000 clones, 88% seen once. The CDR3 has 17 amino acids. Trimming removed 0 bases from V and 1 base from J, with 13 bases in between. Germline CDR1 reads MGHRA; CDR2 reads YSYEKL. V gene TRBV4-1 combines with J gene TRBJ1-5; no reliable D call. The clonotype was recovered from a man in his fifties with head and neck cancer. Material for sequencing was PBMCs. CDR3 sequence reads: CASSQESAPASNQPQHF. The CDR3 DNA sequence: TGCGCCAGCAGCCAAGAATCGGCACCGGCGAGCAATCAGCCCCAGCATTTT.